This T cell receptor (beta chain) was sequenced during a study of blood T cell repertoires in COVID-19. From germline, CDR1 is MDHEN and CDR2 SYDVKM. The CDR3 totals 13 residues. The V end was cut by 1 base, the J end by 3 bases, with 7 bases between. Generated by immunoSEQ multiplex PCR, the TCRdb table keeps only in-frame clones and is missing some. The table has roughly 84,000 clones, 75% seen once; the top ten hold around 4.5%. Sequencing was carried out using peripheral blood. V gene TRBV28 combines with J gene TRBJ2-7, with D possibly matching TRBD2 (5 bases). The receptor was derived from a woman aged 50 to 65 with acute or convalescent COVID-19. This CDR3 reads CASSLLRVYEQYF. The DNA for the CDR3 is TGTGCCAGCAGTTTATTGAGGGTCTACGAGCAGTACTTC.